This T cell receptor (beta chain) was found in a study of shared clonotypes between healthy human individuals. Across the whole study: The donors, two women and three men, were aged 18 to 49.

The length of the CDR3 is 14 residues. Germline V lookup: CDR1 SNHLY, CDR2 FYNNEI. Trimming at V came to 4 bases and at J to 2 bases, leaving 0 bases not matched to a gene. Comment on this clone: Its target is unknown.

Study observations and caveats: The represented genetic and exposure-history diversity was limited by the small number of donors.

Unsorted PBMC DNA underwent sequencing on ten immunoSEQ deep assay plates. As processed by the authors: Filtering was not the same, since immunoSEQ gave junction-only sequences without quality scores. Sequenced by immunoSEQ multiplex PCR; TCRdb stores in-frame clones only, minus some. V, J and clone size derive from that table, while D and trimming were established from the DNA sequence. The sample has approximately 500,000 clones; about 80% are singletons. Material: PBMCs. The TCR sequence derives from a woman aged 40 to 50 in good health. Some clones in this sample may be carry-over from other donors' samples. The chain employs TRBV2 and TRBJ2-7, with TRBD2 identical over 12 bases. CDR3 loop: CASSGLAGAYEQYF. The DNA of the CDR3 is TGTGCCAGCAGTGGACTAGCGGGAGCCTACGAGCAGTACTTC.